This T cell receptor beta chain was found in a study of cytomegalovirus exposure and HLA in healthy donors. Study information: Early released data had about 80 million unique TCRs, all coming from HLA-typed donors. Study-level points and caveats: Presence/absence analyses supposed approximately even sequencing depth among donors.

V shed 3 bases, J shed 10 bases, and the junction held 10 bases outside the gene matches. The CDR3 totals 15 residues. Germline assignment: CDR1 SGHDN and CDR2 FVKESK. Amplification used 60 Vbeta primers and 13 Jbeta primers. The repertoire was sequenced with immunoSEQ multiplex PCR; TCRdb's copy has only in-frame clones and lacks some. The table shows roughly 240,000 clones, with 70% to 90% occurring only once. As concerns this clone: Its antigen is not known.

The chain uses TRBV14 and TRBJ2-1, with 9 bases identical to TRBD1. Sequenced material: PBMCs. This TCR came from a girl aged 2 to 9 in good health and CMV-seronegative. The CDR3 bases are TGTGCCAGCAGCCACTCCGGGACAGGGCGGCGGGAGCAGTTCTTC. Translating it yields CASSHSGTGRREQFF.